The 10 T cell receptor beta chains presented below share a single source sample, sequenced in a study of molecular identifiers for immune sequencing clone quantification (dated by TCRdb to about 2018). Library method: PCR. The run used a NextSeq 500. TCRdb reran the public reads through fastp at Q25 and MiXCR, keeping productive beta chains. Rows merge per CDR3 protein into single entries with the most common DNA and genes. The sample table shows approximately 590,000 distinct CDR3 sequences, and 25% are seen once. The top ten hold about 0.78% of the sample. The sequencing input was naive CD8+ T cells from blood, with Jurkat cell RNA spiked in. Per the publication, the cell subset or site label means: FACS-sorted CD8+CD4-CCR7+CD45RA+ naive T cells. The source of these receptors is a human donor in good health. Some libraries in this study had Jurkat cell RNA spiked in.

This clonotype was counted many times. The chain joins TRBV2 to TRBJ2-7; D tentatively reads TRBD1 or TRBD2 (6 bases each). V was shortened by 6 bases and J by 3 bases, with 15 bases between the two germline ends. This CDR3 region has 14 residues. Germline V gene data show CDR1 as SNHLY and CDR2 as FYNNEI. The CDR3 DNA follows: TGTGCCAGCAGGCAAGGGGGGTTGGACTACGAGCAGTACTTC. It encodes CASRQGGLDYEQYF.

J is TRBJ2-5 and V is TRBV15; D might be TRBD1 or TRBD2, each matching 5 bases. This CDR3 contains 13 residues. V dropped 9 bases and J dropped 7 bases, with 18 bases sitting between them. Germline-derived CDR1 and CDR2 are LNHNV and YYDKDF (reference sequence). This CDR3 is CATTGASFGTQYF. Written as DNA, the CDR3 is TGTGCCACGACCGGGGCCTCTTTTGGGACCCAGTACTTC.

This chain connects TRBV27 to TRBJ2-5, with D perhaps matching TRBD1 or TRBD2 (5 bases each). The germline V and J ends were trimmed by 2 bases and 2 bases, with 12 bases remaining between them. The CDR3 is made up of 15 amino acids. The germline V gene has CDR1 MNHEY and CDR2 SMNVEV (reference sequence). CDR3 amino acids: CASSLRVRGQETQYF. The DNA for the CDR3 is TGTGCCAGCAGTTTACGGGTGAGGGGTCAAGAGACCCAGTACTTC.

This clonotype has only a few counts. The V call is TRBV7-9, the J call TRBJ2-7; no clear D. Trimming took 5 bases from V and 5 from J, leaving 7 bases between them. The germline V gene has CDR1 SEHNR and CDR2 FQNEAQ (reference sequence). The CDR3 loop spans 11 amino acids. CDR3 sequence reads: CASSRTHEQYF. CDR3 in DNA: TGTGCCAGCAGCCGAACCCACGAGCAGTACTTC.

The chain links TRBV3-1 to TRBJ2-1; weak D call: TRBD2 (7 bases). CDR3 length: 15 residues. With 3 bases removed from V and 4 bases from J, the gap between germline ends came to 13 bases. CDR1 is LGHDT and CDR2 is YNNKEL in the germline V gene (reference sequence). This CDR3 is CASSHRGAGYNEQFF. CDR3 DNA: TGTGCCAGCAGCCACAGGGGAGCGGGGTACAATGAGCAGTTCTTC.

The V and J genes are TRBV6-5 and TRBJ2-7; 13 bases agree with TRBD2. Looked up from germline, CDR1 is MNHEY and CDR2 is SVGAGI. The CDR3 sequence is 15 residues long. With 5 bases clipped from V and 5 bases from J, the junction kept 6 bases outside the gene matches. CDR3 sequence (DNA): TGTGCCAGCAGTCTCGGACTAGCGGGGGTAAACGAGCAGTACTTC. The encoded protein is CASSLGLAGVNEQYF.

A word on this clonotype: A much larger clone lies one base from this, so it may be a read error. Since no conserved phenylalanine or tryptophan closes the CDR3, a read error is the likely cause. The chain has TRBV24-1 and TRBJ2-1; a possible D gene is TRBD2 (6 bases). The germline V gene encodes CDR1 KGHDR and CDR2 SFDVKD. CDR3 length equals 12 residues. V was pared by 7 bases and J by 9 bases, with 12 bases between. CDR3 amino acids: CATRGTGGEQFI. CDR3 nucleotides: TGTGCCACCAGAGGCACCGGGGGTGAGCAGTTCATC.

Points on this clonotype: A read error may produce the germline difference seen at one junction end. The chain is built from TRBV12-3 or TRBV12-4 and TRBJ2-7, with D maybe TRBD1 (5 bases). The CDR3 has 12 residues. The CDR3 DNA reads TGTGCCAGCAGCCCCCAGGGTTACGCGCAGTACTTC. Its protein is CASSPQGYAQYF.

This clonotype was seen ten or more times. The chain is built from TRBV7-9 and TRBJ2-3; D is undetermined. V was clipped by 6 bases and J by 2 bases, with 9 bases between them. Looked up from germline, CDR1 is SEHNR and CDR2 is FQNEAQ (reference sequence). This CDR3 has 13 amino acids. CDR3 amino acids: CASRKDPTDTQYF. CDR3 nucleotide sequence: TGTGCCAGCAGGAAGGACCCCACAGATACGCAGTATTTT.

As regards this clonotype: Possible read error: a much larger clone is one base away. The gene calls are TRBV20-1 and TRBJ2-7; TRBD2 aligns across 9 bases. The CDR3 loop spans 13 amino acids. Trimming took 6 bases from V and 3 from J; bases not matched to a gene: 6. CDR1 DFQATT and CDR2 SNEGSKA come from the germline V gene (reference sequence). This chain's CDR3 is CSARTSEDYEQYF. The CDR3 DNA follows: TGCAGTGCCCGGACTAGCGAAGACTACGAGCAGTACTTC.